These 20 T cell receptor beta chains came from one sample sequenced in a study of OX40 agonist ivuxolimab in advanced cancers. Sequenced by immunoSEQ multiplex PCR; TCRdb stores in-frame clones only, minus some. The sample lists tens of thousands of clones; roughly four fifths were seen once. The specimen was CD4+ or CD8+ T cells sorted from blood, collected in a trial of the OX40 agonist ivuxolimab. These TCRs come from an adult with an advanced solid tumor such as melanoma, head and neck, liver or kidney cancer.

The table lists this clone with a count of one. The rearrangement joins TRBV4-1 to TRBJ2-7; 10 positions match TRBD2. Per the germline V gene, CDR1 is MGHRA and CDR2 is YSYEKL. With V trimmed by 2 bases and J by 4 bases, 5 bases remained unmatched. This CDR3 spans 15 amino acids. CDR3 sequence reads: CASSQLTSGRYEQYF. The CDR3 coding sequence is TGCGCCAGCAGCCAATTGACTAGCGGGCGATACGAGCAGTACTTC.

The V gene is TRBV5-1, the J gene TRBJ2-1; weak D call: TRBD1 (6 bases). This CDR3 is 14 amino acids long. Deletions cut 4 bases from V and 7 bases from J, with 15 bases between. From germline, CDR1 is SGHRS and CDR2 YFSETQ. The CDR3 reads CASSIYRELNEQFF. The CDR3 nucleotides are TGCGCCAGCAGCATATACAGGGAGTTGAATGAGCAGTTCTTC.

This clone was counted a single time. This chain connects TRBV14 to TRBJ2-3; 9 positions agree with TRBD1. The V gene's germline CDR1 is SGHDN and CDR2 FVKESK. This CDR3 contains 17 residues. V dropped 2 bases and J dropped 4; count of bases not matched to a gene: 10. CDR3: CASSQPQGQGKADTQYF. Written as DNA, the CDR3 is TGTGCCAGCAGCCAACCCCAGGGACAGGGCAAAGCAGATACGCAGTATTTT.

The chain uses TRBV27 and TRBJ1-1; possible D gene TRBD1, 5 bases. The V gene's germline CDR1 is MNHEY and CDR2 SMNVEV (reference sequence). The CDR3 loop spans 14 amino acids. The germline V and J ends were trimmed by 4 bases and 1 base, with 10 bases remaining between them. CDR3 in amino acids: CASSWGGENTEAFF. Written as DNA, the CDR3 is TGTGCCAGCAGTTGGGGGGGGGAGAACACTGAAGCTTTCTTT.

To note about this clone: As the CDR3 is not closed by the conserved phenylalanine or tryptophan, this likely results from a read error. J is TRBJ2-7 and V is TRBV28; D possibly corresponds to TRBD1 (6 bases). CDR1 MDHEN and CDR2 SYDVKM come from the germline V gene. The V gene lost 7 bases and the J gene lost 2 bases, with 9 bases spanning the gap. The CDR3 totals 12 residues. The chain's CDR3 is CASNNRAYEQYL. CDR3 DNA: TGTGCCAGCAACAACAGGGCCTACGAGCAGTACCTC.

The CDR3 protein is CASSLPHTDTQYF. In DNA form, the CDR3 reads TGCGCCAGCAGCTTGCCGCATACAGATACGCAGTATTTT. The gene calls are TRBV5-1 and TRBJ2-3; no clear D. The CDR3 has 13 amino acids. Germline CDR1 is SGHRS and CDR2 is YFSETQ. With 1 base removed from V and 3 bases from J, the gap between germline ends came to 6 bases.

The chain joins TRBV27 to TRBJ1-3, with D possibly matching TRBD1 (5 bases). With 8 bases removed from V and 2 bases from J, the gap between germline ends came to 10 bases. CDR3 length: 13 residues. The germline V gene encodes CDR1 MNHEY and CDR2 SMNVEV (reference sequence). The CDR3 nucleotides read TGTGCCAGCTGGGACTCCACTGGAAACACCATATATTTT. As protein: CASWDSTGNTIYF.

The rearrangement links TRBV18 to TRBJ2-7; the D is unclear. Germline assignment: CDR1 KGHSH and CDR2 LQKENI. With 4 bases removed from V and 3 bases from J, the gap between germline ends came to 10 bases. This CDR3 spans 13 amino acids. Here the CDR3 reads CASSLGINYEQYF. CDR3 nucleotides: TGTGCCAGCTCACTAGGAATCAACTACGAGCAGTACTTC. Full variable domain (remainder filled in from reference TRBV18 and TRBJ2-7): NAGVMQNPRHLVRRRGQEARLRCSPMKGHSHVYWYRQLPEEGLKFMVYLQKENIIDESGMPKERFSAEFPKEGPSILRIQQVVRGDSAAYFCASSLGINYEQYFGPGTRLTVT.

The chain combines TRBV6-4 with TRBJ2-3; 9 bases match TRBD2. The CDR3 has 14 amino acids. V shed 8 bases and J 4 bases; nucleotides not matched to a gene: 7. Germline CDR1 MRHNA, CDR2 SNTAGT. CDR3 sequence reads: CASGQRGDSDTQYF. The CDR3 nucleotides read TGTGCCAGCGGGCAGCGGGGGGATTCAGATACGCAGTATTTT.

The rearrangement joins TRBV27 to TRBJ2-3; D gene uncertain. V was cut by 6 bases and J by 6 bases, with 10 bases left in between. CDR3 size: 12 residues. Germline V gene lookup returns CDR1 MNHEY and CDR2 SMNVEV (reference sequence). The CDR3 DNA follows: TGTGCCAGCAGAGCATTGATGGATACGCAGTATTTT. It encodes CASRALMDTQYF.

The rearrangement uses TRBV20-1 and TRBJ2-3; D not certain. Per the germline V gene, CDR1 is DFQATT and CDR2 is SNEGSKA (reference sequence). V lost 5 bases and J lost 0, with 3 bases in between. The CDR3 has 11 residues. The CDR3 DNA is TGCAGTGCTGGCAGCACAGATACGCAGTATTTT. Translating gives CSAGSTDTQYF.

CDR3 DNA sequence: TGTGCCAGCAGCGTGGGTATGTCGGGACAGGGGCGATCCTACGAGCAGTACTTC. The encoded protein is CASSVGMSGQGRSYEQYF. The V gene is TRBV9, the J gene TRBJ2-5, with 10 bases identical to TRBD1. TRBJ2-7 explains the end of the DNA better; the J call may be wrong. Germline values: CDR1 SGDLS, CDR2 YYNGEE. This CDR3 contains 18 residues.

V usage is TRBV19 and J usage is TRBJ1-4; 7 bases line up with TRBD1. The CDR3 is 15 amino acids. Germline loops: CDR1 LNHDA, CDR2 SQIVND (reference sequence). Losses at the gene ends were 6 bases for V and 5 bases for J; bases not matched to a gene: 9. CDR3 in DNA: TGTGCCAGTAGCCGACATGGGACAGAGAATGAAAAACTGTTTTTT. It codes for CASSRHGTENEKLFF. The whole variable domain, filled in from reference TRBV19 and TRBJ1-4, reads DGGITQSPKYLFRKEGQNVTLSCEQNLNHDAMYWYRQDPGQGLRLIYYSQIVNDFQKGDIAEGYSVSREKKESFPLTVTSAQKNPTAFYLCASSRHGTENEKLFFGSGTQLSVL.

The chain joins TRBV11-3 to TRBJ1-5; TRBD1 matches at 7 bases. The CDR3 has 15 residues. The trim removed 5 bases at V and 0 bases at J, leaving 4 bases unmatched. The germline gives CDR1 SGHNT, CDR2 YENEEA. CDR3 sequence: CASSPDRSSNQPQHF. The CDR3 DNA sequence: TGTGCCAGCAGCCCGGACAGGTCTAGCAATCAGCCCCAGCATTTT.

The chain links TRBV5-1 to TRBJ2-5; perhaps D is TRBD1 or TRBD2 (6 bases each). CDR3 length equals 16 residues. Trimming stripped 3 bases from V and 6 bases from J, with 21 bases between. Germline V gives CDR1 SGHRS, CDR2 YFSETQ. The CDR3 DNA is TGCGCCAGCAGCTCCGGGATGCTGGGGGGCGTGAAGACCCAGTACTTC. Amino acid sequence: CASSSGMLGGVKTQYF.

The chain couples TRBV7-2 to TRBJ1-6, with a weak D call TRBD1 (6 bases). The CDR3 sequence is 18 residues long. In germline, CDR1 is SGHTA, CDR2 FQGNSA. V lost 3 bases, J lost 4 bases, and 19 bases lay in between. This CDR3 is CASSFRQEWRGYNSPLHF. CDR3 coding DNA: TGTGCCAGCAGCTTTCGACAGGAGTGGCGTGGGTATAATTCACCCCTCCACTTT.

This chain joins TRBV6-5 and TRBJ1-3; no definite D call. The CDR3 length is 16 residues. The V and J ends lost 0 bases and 4 bases respectively, with 13 bases between them. Germline V gives CDR1 MNHEY, CDR2 SVGAGI. In nucleotides, the CDR3 is TGTGCCAGCAGTTACTCGAGCCGGAGTAGAGGAAACACCATATATTTT. Translation: CASSYSSRSRGNTIYF.

The gene calls are TRBV29-1 and TRBJ2-1, with D tentatively TRBD1 (6 bases). The germline V gene has CDR1 SQVTM and CDR2 ANQGSEA. The CDR3 length is 14 residues. The V end lost 0 bases, the J end lost 9 bases, and 15 bases lay between the germline ends. Here the CDR3 DNA reads TGCAGCGTTGAAGATCTTAGCAGGGGAATTGAGCAGTTCTTC. Translation gives CSVEDLSRGIEQFF.

At least ten counts were recorded for this clone. The chain has TRBV13 and TRBJ1-1, with 8 bases that match TRBD1. The CDR3 totals 15 residues. The trim removed 2 bases at V and 4 bases at J, leaving 6 bases unmatched. Germline values: CDR1 PRHDT, CDR2 FYEKMQ (reference sequence). This chain's CDR3 is CASSLPTGALTEAFF. In DNA, the CDR3 is TGTGCCAGCAGCTTACCGACAGGGGCCCTCACTGAAGCTTTCTTT.

This clone was picked up a small number of times. This chain uses TRBV10-2 with TRBJ1-5; D not certain. CDR3 size: 13 residues. Between the trimmed V and J ends, which lost 1 base and 6 bases, there was a span of 7 bases. Germline V CDR1 and CDR2: WSHSY, SAAADI. CDR3 nucleotides: TGCGCCAGCAGTGAGTTTGAGGGTCAGCCCCAGCATTTT. The encoded protein is CASSEFEGQPQHF.